This passage covers 20 T cell receptor beta chains from one sample sequenced in a study of shared clonotypes between healthy human individuals. The repertoire was sequenced with immunoSEQ multiplex PCR; TCRdb's copy has only in-frame clones and lacks some. Here the sample spans 550,000 to 800,000 clones, roughly 87% being singletons. The sequencing input was memory CD8+ T cells from PBMCs. Subset reported: CD45RO+ cells pooled with CCR7-negative TemRA cells. These receptors originate from a young man in good health. Some clones in this sample may be carry-over from other donors' samples.

The rearrangement joins TRBV5-1 to TRBJ2-4; the D call may be TRBD1 or TRBD2 (6 bases each). V was cut by 4 bases and J by 0 bases, with 17 bases left in between. Germline lookup yields CDR1 SGHRS and CDR2 YFSETQ. The CDR3 runs to 17 residues. CDR3 loop: CASSPEGQGLAKNIQYF. The CDR3 DNA is TGCGCCAGCAGCCCGGAGGGGCAGGGGCTAGCCAAAAACATTCAGTACTTC.

This clone was recorded once. The gene calls are TRBV9 and TRBJ2-7; possibly TRBD1 for D (6 bases). CDR3 length: 14 amino acids. From germline, CDR1 is SGDLS and CDR2 YYNGEE. Trimming left V 3 bases short and J 4 bases short, with 14 bases between. CDR3 sequence reads: CASSGGLAAYEQYF. CDR3 nucleotide sequence: TGTGCCAGCAGCGGGGGGCTAGCAGCATACGAGCAGTACTTC.

V usage is TRBV7-8 and J usage is TRBJ2-3, with D maybe TRBD2 (6 bases). This CDR3 comprises 16 residues. The ends were cut back, 0 bases at V and 1 base at J, with 11 bases in the middle. CDR1 SGHVS and CDR2 FQNEAQ come from the germline V gene. In nucleotides, the CDR3 is TGTGCCAGCAGCTTAGCTAGCGGAAGAGGCACAGATACGCAGTATTTT. It specifies CASSLASGRGTDTQYF.

V and J are TRBV27 and TRBJ2-2, with D tentatively TRBD2 (7 bases). Trimming pared 3 bases from V and 0 bases from J, leaving 11 bases between. CDR1 is MNHEY and CDR2 is SMNVEV in the germline V gene (reference sequence). CDR3 size: 16 residues. CDR3 in amino acids: CASSLWGGTNTGELFF. The CDR3 bases are TGTGCCAGCAGTTTGTGGGGGGGCACGAACACCGGGGAGCTGTTTTTT.

The chain employs TRBV27 and TRBJ2-7; D possibly corresponds to TRBD1 (7 bases). This CDR3 region has 13 residues. V lost 6 bases and J 7 bases, leaving 16 bases between the germline ends. Per germline, CDR1 MNHEY and CDR2 SMNVEV (reference sequence). CDR3 protein: CASSLEGAQEQYF. As DNA, the CDR3 is TGTGCCAGCAGCCTGGAGGGGGCTCAAGAGCAGTACTTC.

The chain uses TRBV6-1 and TRBJ2-7; D is perhaps TRBD2 (5 bases). CDR3 length: 13 residues. In germline, CDR1 is MNHNS, CDR2 SASEGT. The V gene lost 0 bases and the J gene lost 6 bases, with 9 bases spanning the gap. The chain's CDR3 is CASSEAFEGEQYF. The DNA of the CDR3 is TGTGCCAGCAGTGAAGCTTTCGAGGGCGAGCAGTACTTC.

This chain uses TRBV28 with TRBJ1-5, with 8 positions matching TRBD1. The CDR3 is 15 amino acids. The V gene end was trimmed by 4 bases and the J gene end by 0 bases; junction bases not matched to a gene: 2. CDR1 is MDHEN and CDR2 is SYDVKM in the germline V gene. The CDR3 spells CASSSGTGSNQPQHF. The CDR3 coding sequence is TGTGCCAGCAGTTCTGGGACAGGTAGCAATCAGCCCCAGCATTTT.

This sequence joins TRBV7-2 and TRBJ2-7; 10 bases agree with TRBD2. This CDR3 has 14 residues. CDR1 is SGHTA, CDR2 FQGNSA, per germline. V lost 6 bases to trimming and J lost 5 bases; unmatched junction nucleotides: 7. The CDR3 loop is CASRYLAGGHEQYF. The CDR3 bases are TGTGCCAGCAGATATTTAGCGGGAGGCCACGAGCAGTACTTC.

In DNA, the CDR3 is TGTGCCAGCAGTGAAGCGAGGACAGGGCAGCGTGGCTACACCTTC. Residues: CASSEARTGQRGYTF. This rearrangement joins TRBV2 to TRBJ1-2, with TRBD1 matching 8 bases. V trimming: 0 bases; J trimming: 7 bases; junction bases outside the gene matches: 7. The V gene's germline CDR1 is SNHLY and CDR2 FYNNEI. CDR3 size: 15 residues.

This rearrangement joins TRBV7-9 to TRBJ2-5; unclear D gene. Germline V lookup: CDR1 SEHNR, CDR2 FQNEAQ (reference sequence). The CDR3 loop spans 14 amino acids. The V gene lost 3 bases and the J gene lost 0 bases, with 8 bases spanning the gap. CDR3 region: CASSFATDQETQYF. The DNA of the CDR3 is TGTGCCAGCAGCTTTGCGACGGACCAAGAGACCCAGTACTTC.

This chain uses TRBV2 with TRBJ2-5; 10 bases map to TRBD2. There are 16 residues in the CDR3. Looked up from germline, CDR1 is SNHLY and CDR2 is FYNNEI. The V gene end was trimmed by 3 bases and the J gene end by 2 bases; junction bases not matched to a gene: 6. CDR3 sequence reads: CASSDLLLAGQETQYF. The CDR3 nucleotides are TGTGCCAGCAGTGACTTACTACTAGCGGGACAAGAGACCCAGTACTTC.

V gene TRBV4-1 combines with J gene TRBJ2-7; 7 bases are shared with TRBD1. Germline CDR1 is MGHRA and CDR2 is YSYEKL. The CDR3 has 17 residues. The junction had 12 bases not matched to a gene; V was cut back by 2 bases and J by 2 bases. The CDR3 region is CASSQSTGQLVTYEQYF. The CDR3 DNA reads TGCGCCAGCAGCCAATCTACGGGACAGCTGGTGACCTACGAGCAGTACTTC.

A few counts support this clone. The rearrangement uses TRBV9 and TRBJ1-4; tentative D call: TRBD1 (5 bases). The V gene's germline CDR1 is SGDLS and CDR2 YYNGEE. The V end lost 2 bases, the J end lost 4 bases, and 18 bases lay between the germline ends. This CDR3 has 17 residues. The CDR3 reads CASSVALTGGGNEKLFF. CDR3 DNA sequence: TGTGCCAGCAGCGTGGCCCTTACAGGCGGGGGTAATGAAAAACTGTTTTTT.

The chain combines TRBV10-3 with TRBJ2-3, with 9 nucleotides matching TRBD1. Trimming cost V 0 bases and J 2 bases; bases outside gene matches: 6. CDR1 is ENHRY, CDR2 SYGVKD, per germline. There are 17 residues in the CDR3. This CDR3 is CAISESQGQGFTDTQYF. Written as DNA, the CDR3 is TGTGCCATCAGTGAGTCACAGGGACAGGGTTTCACAGATACGCAGTATTTT.

The CDR3 loop is CASSPFSRPIRGSGNEKLFF. Written as DNA, the CDR3 is TGCGCCAGCAGTCCCTTTAGTCGCCCGATCAGGGGGTCCGGTAATGAAAAACTGTTTTTT. The gene calls are TRBV23-1 and TRBJ1-4; 7 bases fit TRBD1. TRBV23-1 carries the ORF label, with uncertain function. This CDR3 is 20 amino acids long. V shed 4 bases, J shed 4 bases, and the junction held 21 bases outside the gene matches.

This chain links TRBV21-1 with TRBJ1-4; the D call of TRBD1 is as the table states it, not checked on the DNA. TRBV21-1 is a pseudogene segment. The CDR3 extends over 15 amino acids. The CDR3 DNA follows: TGTGCCAGCAGCCGGGACAGATCAACTAATGAAAAACTGTTTTTT. It encodes CASSRDRSTNEKLFF.

The V and J genes are TRBV28 and TRBJ1-5; D unresolved. The CDR3 covers 16 residues. In germline, CDR1 is MDHEN, CDR2 SYDVKM. Trimming took off 5 bases at V and 2 bases at J, with 16 bases between the two ends. This chain's CDR3 is CASSAVPRGGNQPQHF. DNA of the CDR3: TGTGCCAGCAGTGCCGTACCCCGAGGCGGCAATCAGCCCCAGCATTTT.

The chain employs TRBV10-1 and TRBJ2-2, with D maybe TRBD1 (6 bases). In germline, CDR1 is WNHNN, CDR2 SYGVQD (reference sequence). The V and J ends lost 6 bases and 4 bases respectively, with 12 bases between them. The CDR3 consists of 14 residues. The CDR3 region is CASREIGGTGELFF. The DNA of the CDR3 is TGCGCCAGCAGAGAAATAGGGGGCACCGGGGAGCTGTTTTTT.

This clone was picked up one time. This chain joins TRBV5-6 and TRBJ2-7; no clear D gene. The CDR3 has 14 amino acids. From germline, CDR1 is SGHDT and CDR2 YYEEEE. V dropped 0 bases and J dropped 0 bases, with 7 bases sitting between them. CDR3 in amino acids: CASSLEGSSYEQYF. CDR3 DNA sequence: TGTGCCAGCAGCTTGGAAGGTAGCTCCTACGAGCAGTACTTC.

This sequence joins TRBV27 and TRBJ1-4, with D tentatively TRBD1 (5 bases). Trimming took off 2 bases at V and 0 bases at J, with 13 bases between the two ends. Germline V gene lookup returns CDR1 MNHEY and CDR2 SMNVEV (reference sequence). The CDR3 extends over 17 amino acids. CDR3 sequence reads: CASSLITQGPTNEKLFF. The CDR3 region has the DNA TGTGCCAGCAGTTTAATCACCCAGGGCCCAACTAATGAAAAACTGTTTTTT.